Listed below are T cell receptor beta chains from one sample, sequenced in a study of blood T cell repertoires in COVID-19. Sequenced by immunoSEQ multiplex PCR; TCRdb stores in-frame clones only, minus some. The table includes approximately 20,000 clones, 90% to 95% detected once. Sequences were obtained from peripheral blood. Receptors originate from a woman aged 45-65 years with active COVID-19. Both conserved end residues are part of each CDR3. A D gene is named only where the DNA matches it firmly. Some rows have no size entry. The others give once, few or many, or a class for an expanded clone.

j_gene	abundance	v_gene	d_gene	CDR3nt	CDR3aa
TRBJ2-7	-	TRBV2	-	TGTGCCAGCAGTGAACCCGGACAGAGTCTCTACGAGCAGTACTTC	CASSEPGQSLYEQYF
TRBJ2-3	-	TRBV2	TRBD2	TGTGCCAGCAGCATACTAGCGGATACGCAGTATTTT	CASSILADTQYF
TRBJ2-3	-	TRBV11-2	TRBD2	TGTGCCAGCAGCACCTTAGCGGGAACGGGGACAGATACGCAGTATTTT	CASSTLAGTGTDTQYF
TRBJ2-2	-	TRBV21-1	-	TGTGCCAGCAGCAAGGCGGGAACGAACACCGGGGAGCTGTTTTTT	CASSKAGTNTGELFF
TRBJ2-7	few	TRBV27	TRBD2	TGTGCCAGCAGTTTTACGACTAGCGGGAGGGCCTACGAGCAGTACTTC	CASSFTTSGRAYEQYF
TRBJ2-7	-	TRBV11-2	TRBD2	TGTGCCAGCAGGGGAAGCCAGCGGGAGAGGATGTACGAGCAGTACTTC	CASRGSQRERMYEQYF
TRBJ2-2	-	TRBV5-1	-	TGCGCCAGCAGCTTATTCCTCCTGGGAGGGGGGAGTACCGGGGAGCTGTTTTTT	CASSLFLLGGGSTGELFF
TRBJ2-1	-	TRBV29-1	TRBD1	TGCAGCGCCCCCAGTGGGGGGACAGGGGTCGATGAGCAGTTCTTC	CSAPSGGTGVDEQFF
TRBJ1-1	-	TRBV16	-	TGTGCCAGCAGCCAAGATCCAGGGGCGCGCGCTGAAGCTTTCTTT	CASSQDPGARAEAFF
TRBJ1-1	-	TRBV24-1	-	TGTGCCTCGAAAGGGTGGCAGGGTGAGATGAACACTGAAGCTTTCTTT	CASKGWQGEMNTEAFF
TRBJ2-5	-	TRBV9	TRBD2	TGTGCCAGCAGCGTAGGGCGTTTAGGGACTAGCGGGGAGACCCAGTACTTC	CASSVGRLGTSGETQYF
TRBJ1-4	-	TRBV7-6	-	TGTGCCAGCAGCGGGTGGGGGGGCGAAAAACTGTTTTTT	CASSGWGGEKLFF
TRBJ2-1	-	TRBV7-3	TRBD2	TGTGCCAGCAGCCCGACTAGCGGAGCCTACAATGAGCAGTTCTTC	CASSPTSGAYNEQFF
TRBJ1-4	-	TRBV18	TRBD1	TGTGCCAGCTCACCACTACAGGGGCTTGATGAAAAACTGTTTTTT	CASSPLQGLDEKLFF
TRBJ1-2	-	TRBV19	-	TGTGCCAGTAGTATTCGGGGAGTTACTTATGGCTACACCTTC	CASSIRGVTYGYTF
TRBJ2-1	once	TRBV28	TRBD1	TGTGCCAGCTATCGGGACAGGGAACATGAGCAGTTCTTC	CASYRDREHEQFF
TRBJ1-2	-	TRBV6-5	-	TGTGCCAGCAGTTACGTCGCGGGGAATAACTATGGCTACACCTTC	CASSYVAGNNYGYTF
TRBJ2-3	-	TRBV5-5	TRBD2	TGTGCCAGCAGCCGGGGACTAGCGGGAGGAGGGGATACGCAGTATTTT	CASSRGLAGGGDTQYF
TRBJ1-2	-	TRBV2	TRBD1	TGTGCCAGCAGTGAGGGTAACAGGGGTACCTATGGCTACACCTTC	CASSEGNRGTYGYTF
TRBJ1-3	-	TRBV15	-	TGTGCCACCAGCAGAGATCCTCTGGACAGAAGCTCTGGAAACACCATATATTTT	CATSRDPLDRSSGNTIYF
TRBJ1-2	-	TRBV6-5	-	TGTGCCACCCCGACTACCACAGGACAGCACTATGGCTACACCTTC	CATPTTTGQHYGYTF
TRBJ1-1	-	TRBV2	-	TGTGCCAGCAGTGAACAGGGGAACACTGAAGCTTTCTTT	CASSEQGNTEAFF
TRBJ2-5	-	TRBV29-1	-	TGCAGCGTTGACAGGGGATCCCAAGAGACCCAGTACTTC	CSVDRGSQETQYF
TRBJ1-2	-	TRBV9	TRBD1	TGTGCCAGCAGCACCCGACAGGGGGAGGGGGGCTACACCTTC	CASSTRQGEGGYTF
TRBJ2-1	-	TRBV6-1	TRBD1	TGTGCCAGCAGTGAGACAGGGGACAATGAGCAGTTCTTC	CASSETGDNEQFF
TRBJ2-5	-	TRBV6-5	-	TGTGCCAGCAGTTACTCTCTCCAGGGGGAGACCCAGTACTTC	CASSYSLQGETQYF
TRBJ2-2	-	TRBV12-5	TRBD1	TGTGCTAGTGGTTCACCGCAGGGGGCGTCGACCGGGGAGCTGTTTTTT	CASGSPQGASTGELFF
TRBJ1-3	-	TRBV9	-	TGTGCCAGCAGCAGGGGGAACCGAAACACCATATATTTT	CASSRGNRNTIYF
TRBJ2-5	-	TRBV6-1	TRBD2	TGTGCCAGCAGTGAAACCGGGGGGGTGGAGACCCAGTACTTC	CASSETGGVETQYF
TRBJ2-3	once	TRBV5-1	-	TGCGCCAGCAGCCCGAGACCGGGAGCTGGGACAGATACGCAGTATTTT	CASSPRPGAGTDTQYF